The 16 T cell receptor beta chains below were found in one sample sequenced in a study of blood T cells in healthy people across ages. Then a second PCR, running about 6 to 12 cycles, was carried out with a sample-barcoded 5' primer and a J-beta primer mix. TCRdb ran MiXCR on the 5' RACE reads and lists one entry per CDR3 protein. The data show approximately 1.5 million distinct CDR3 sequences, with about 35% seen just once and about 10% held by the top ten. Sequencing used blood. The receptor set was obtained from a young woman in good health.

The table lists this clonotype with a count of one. Here the CDR3 reads CASSLDGGGGNTIYF. In DNA, the CDR3 is TGTGCCAGCAGCTTAGATGGAGGGGGGGGAAACACCATATATTTT. The chain employs TRBV7-2 and TRBJ1-3; D perhaps matches TRBD1 (6 bases). The germline V and J ends were trimmed by 1 base and 4 bases, with 11 bases remaining between them. CDR3 size: 15 residues. From germline, CDR1 is SGHTA and CDR2 FQGNSA.

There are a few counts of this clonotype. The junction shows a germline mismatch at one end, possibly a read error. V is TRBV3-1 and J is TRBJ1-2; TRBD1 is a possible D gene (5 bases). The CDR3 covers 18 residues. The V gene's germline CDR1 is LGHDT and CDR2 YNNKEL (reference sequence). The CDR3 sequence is CVSSQDSGQPEANYGYTF. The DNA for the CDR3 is TGTGTCAGCAGCCAAGATAGTGGACAACCAGAAGCTAACTATGGCTACACCTTC.

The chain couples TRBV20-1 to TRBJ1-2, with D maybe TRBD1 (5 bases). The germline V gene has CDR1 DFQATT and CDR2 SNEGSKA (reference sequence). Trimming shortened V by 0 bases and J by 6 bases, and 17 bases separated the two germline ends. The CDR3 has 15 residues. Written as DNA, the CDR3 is TGCAGTGCTAGAGATCAGGGCAGGGAAACGGATGGCTACACCTTC. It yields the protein CSARDQGRETDGYTF.

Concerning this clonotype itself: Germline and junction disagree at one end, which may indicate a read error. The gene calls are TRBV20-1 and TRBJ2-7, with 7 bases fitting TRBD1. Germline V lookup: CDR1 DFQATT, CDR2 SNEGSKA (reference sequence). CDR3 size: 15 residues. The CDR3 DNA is TGCAGTGCCCTATCGACCGGGACAGTCTCCTACGAGCGGTACTTC. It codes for CSALSTGTVSYERYF.

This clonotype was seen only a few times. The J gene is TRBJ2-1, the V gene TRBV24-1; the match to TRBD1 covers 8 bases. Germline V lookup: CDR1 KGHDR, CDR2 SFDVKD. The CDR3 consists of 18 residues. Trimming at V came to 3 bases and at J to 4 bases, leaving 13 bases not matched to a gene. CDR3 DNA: TGTGCCACCAGTGATCCCCGGACAGGGCCATCCGGATACAATGAGCAGTTCTTC. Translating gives CATSDPRTGPSGYNEQFF.

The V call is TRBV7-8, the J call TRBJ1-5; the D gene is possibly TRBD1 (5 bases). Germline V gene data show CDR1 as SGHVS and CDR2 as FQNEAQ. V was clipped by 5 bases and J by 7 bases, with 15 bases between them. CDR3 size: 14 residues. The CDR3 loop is CASSTPGKEQPQHF. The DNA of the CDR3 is TGTGCCAGCAGCACCCCAGGGAAGGAACAGCCCCAGCATTTT.

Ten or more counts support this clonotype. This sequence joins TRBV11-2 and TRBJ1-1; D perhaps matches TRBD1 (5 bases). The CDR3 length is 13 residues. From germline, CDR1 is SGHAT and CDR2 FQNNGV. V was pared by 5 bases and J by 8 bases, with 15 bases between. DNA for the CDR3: TGTGCCAGCAGCCCGAGACTCAGGGCAGAAGCTTTCTTT. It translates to CASSPRLRAEAFF.

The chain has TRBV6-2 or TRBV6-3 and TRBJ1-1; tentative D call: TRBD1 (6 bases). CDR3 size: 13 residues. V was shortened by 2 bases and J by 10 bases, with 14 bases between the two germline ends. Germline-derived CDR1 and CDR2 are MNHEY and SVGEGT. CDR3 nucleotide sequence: TGTGCCAGCAGTTACCTTCAGGGGTTTGTAGCTTTCTTT. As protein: CASSYLQGFVAFF.

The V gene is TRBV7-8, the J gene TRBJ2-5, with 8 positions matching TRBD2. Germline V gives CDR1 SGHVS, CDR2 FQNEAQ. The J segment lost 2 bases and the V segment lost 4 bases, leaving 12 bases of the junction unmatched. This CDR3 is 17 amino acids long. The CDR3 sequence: CASSSFALSGVQETQYF. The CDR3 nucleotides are TGTGCCAGCAGCTCATTTGCCCTTAGCGGGGTACAAGAGACCCAGTACTTC.

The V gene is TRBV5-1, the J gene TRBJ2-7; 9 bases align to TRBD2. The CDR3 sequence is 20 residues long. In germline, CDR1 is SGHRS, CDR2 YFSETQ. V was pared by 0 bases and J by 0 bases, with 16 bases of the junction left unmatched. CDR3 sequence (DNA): TGCGCCAGCAGCTTGGTGGGCCGGGGGCGTAGCGGGGGTTCCTCCTACGAGCAGTACTTC. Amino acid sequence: CASSLVGRGRSGGSSYEQYF.

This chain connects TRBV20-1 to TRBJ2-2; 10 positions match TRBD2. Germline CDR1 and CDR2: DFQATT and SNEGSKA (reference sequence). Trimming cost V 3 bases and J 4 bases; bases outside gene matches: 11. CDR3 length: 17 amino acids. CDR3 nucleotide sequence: TGCAGTGCTAGTATCCTAGCGGGAGCGGGGAGCACCGGGGAGCTGTTTTTT. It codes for CSASILAGAGSTGELFF.

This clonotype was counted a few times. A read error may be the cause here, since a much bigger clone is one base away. The CDR3 protein is CGVTGQGVPYEQYF. The CDR3 DNA reads TGCGGCGTTACCGGACAGGGGGTCCCCTACGAGCAGTACTTC. The chain couples TRBV29-1 to TRBJ2-7, with 10 bases identical to TRBD1. CDR3 length: 14 residues. CDR1 and CDR2 (germline): SQVTM, ANQGSEA.

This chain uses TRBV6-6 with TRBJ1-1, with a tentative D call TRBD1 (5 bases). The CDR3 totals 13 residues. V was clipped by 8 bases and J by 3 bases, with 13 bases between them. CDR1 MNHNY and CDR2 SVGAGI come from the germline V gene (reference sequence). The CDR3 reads CASQRGRDTEAFF. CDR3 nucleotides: TGTGCCAGCCAGAGGGGCCGAGACACTGAAGCTTTCTTT.

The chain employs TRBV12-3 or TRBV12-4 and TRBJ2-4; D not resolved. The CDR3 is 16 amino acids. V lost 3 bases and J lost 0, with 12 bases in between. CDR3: CASSFPQNLAKNIQYF. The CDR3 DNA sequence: TGTGCCAGCAGTTTCCCCCAGAATCTAGCCAAAAACATTCAGTACTTC.

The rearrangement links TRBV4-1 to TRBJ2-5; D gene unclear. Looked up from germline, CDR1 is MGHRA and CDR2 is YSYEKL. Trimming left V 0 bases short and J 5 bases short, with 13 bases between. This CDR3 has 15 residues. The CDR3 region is CASSQEVLVGETQYF. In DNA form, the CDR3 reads TGCGCCAGCAGCCAAGAAGTCCTAGTGGGGGAGACCCAGTACTTC.

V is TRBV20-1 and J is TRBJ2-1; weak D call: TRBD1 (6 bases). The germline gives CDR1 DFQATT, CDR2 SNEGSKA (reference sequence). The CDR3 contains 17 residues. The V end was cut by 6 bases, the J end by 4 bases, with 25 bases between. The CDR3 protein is CSAPGTYADSIYNEQFF. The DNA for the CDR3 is TGCAGTGCGCCCGGAACCTATGCGGACAGCATTTACAATGAGCAGTTCTTC.